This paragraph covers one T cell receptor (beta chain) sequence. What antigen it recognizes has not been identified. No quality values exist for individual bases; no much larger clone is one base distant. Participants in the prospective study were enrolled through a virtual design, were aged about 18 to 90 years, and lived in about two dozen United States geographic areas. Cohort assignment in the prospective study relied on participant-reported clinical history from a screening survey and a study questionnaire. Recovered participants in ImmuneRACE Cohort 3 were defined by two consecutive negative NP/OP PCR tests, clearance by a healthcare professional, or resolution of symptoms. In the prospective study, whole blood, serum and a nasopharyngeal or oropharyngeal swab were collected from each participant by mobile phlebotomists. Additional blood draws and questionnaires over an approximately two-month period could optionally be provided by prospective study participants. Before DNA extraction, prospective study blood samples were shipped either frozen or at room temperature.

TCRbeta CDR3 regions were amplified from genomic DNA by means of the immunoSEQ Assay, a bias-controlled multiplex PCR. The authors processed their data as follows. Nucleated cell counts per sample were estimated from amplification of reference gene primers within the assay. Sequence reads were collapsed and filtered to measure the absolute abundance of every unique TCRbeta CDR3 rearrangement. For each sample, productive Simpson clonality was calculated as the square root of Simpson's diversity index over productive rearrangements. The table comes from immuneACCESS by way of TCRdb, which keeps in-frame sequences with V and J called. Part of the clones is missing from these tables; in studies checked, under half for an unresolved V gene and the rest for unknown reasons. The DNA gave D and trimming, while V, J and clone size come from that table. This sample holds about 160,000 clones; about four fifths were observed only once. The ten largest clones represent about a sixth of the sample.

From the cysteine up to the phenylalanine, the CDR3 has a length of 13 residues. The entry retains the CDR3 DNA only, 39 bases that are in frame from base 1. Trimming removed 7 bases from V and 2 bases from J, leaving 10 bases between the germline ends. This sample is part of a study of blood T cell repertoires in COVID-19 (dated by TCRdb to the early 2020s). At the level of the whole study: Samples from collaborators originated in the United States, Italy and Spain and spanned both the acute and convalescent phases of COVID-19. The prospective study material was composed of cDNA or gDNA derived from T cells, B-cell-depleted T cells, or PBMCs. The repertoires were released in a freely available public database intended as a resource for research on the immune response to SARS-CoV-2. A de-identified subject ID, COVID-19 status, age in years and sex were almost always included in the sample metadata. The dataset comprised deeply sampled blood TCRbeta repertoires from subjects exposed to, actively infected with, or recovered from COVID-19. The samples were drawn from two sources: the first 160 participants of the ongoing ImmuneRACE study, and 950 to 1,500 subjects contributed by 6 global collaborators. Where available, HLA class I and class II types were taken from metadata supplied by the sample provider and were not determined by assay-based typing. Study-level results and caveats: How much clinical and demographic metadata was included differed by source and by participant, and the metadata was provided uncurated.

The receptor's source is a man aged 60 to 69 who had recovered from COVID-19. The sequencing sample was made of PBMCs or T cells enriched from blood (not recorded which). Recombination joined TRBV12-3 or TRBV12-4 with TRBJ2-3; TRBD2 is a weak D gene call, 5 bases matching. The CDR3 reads CASTRGNTDTQYF. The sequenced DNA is TGTGCCAGCACTCGGGGTAACACAGATACGCAGTATTTT.